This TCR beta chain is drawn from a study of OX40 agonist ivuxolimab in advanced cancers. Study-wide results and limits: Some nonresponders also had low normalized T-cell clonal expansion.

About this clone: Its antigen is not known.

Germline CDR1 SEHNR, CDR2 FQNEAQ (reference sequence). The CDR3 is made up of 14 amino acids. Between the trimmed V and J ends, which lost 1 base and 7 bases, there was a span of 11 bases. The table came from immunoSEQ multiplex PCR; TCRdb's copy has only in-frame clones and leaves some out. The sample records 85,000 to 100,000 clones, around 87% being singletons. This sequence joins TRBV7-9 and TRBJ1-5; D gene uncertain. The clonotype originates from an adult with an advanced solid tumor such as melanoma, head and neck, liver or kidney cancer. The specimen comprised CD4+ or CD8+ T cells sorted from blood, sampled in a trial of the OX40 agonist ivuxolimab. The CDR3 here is CASSLGTKGQPQHF. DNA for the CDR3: TGTGCCAGCAGCTTAGGAACAAAGGGCCAGCCCCAGCATTTT.